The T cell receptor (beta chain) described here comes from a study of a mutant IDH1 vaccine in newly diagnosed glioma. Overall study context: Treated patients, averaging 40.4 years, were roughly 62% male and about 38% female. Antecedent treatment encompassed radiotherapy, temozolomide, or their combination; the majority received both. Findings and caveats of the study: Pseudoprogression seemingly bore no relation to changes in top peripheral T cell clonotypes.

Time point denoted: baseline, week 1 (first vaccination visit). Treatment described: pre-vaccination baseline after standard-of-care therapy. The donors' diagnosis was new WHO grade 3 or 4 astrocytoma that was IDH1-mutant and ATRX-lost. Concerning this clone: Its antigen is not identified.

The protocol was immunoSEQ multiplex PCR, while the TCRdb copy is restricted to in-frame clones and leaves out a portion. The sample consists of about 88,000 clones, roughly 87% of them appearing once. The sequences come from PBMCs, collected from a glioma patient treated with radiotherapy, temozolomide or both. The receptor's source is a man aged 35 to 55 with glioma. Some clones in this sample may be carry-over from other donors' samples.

In DNA form, the CDR3 reads TGTGCCAGCAGCCAAGATCAGAACACCGGGGAGCTGTTTTTT. It encodes CASSQDQNTGELFF. The gene calls are TRBV4-2 and TRBJ2-2, with no clear D. Looked up from germline, CDR1 is LGHNA and CDR2 is YNFKEQ. The ends were cut back, 0 bases at V and 1 base at J, with 3 bases in the middle. The CDR3 spans 14 residues.